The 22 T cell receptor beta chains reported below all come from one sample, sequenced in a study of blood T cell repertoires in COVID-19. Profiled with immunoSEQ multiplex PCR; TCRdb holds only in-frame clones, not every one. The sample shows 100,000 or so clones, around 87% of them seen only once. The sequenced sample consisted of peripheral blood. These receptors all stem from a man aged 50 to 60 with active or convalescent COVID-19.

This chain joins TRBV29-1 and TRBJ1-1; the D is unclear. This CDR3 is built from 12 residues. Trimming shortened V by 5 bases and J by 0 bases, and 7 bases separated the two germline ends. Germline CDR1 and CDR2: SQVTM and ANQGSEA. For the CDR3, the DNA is TGCAGCGTTTGCGTTATGAACACTGAAGCTTTCTTT. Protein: CSVCVMNTEAFF.

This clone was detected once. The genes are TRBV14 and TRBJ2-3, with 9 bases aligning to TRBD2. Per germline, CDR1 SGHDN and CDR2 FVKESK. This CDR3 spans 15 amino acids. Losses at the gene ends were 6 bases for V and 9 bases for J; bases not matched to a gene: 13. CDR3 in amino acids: CASRASGGPSRTQYF. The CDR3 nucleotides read TGTGCCAGCAGGGCAAGCGGGGGGCCCTCCCGGACGCAGTATTTT.

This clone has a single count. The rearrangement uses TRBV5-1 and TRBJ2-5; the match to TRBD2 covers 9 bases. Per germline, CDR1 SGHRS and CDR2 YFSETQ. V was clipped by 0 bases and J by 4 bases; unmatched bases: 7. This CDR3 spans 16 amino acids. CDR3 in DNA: TGCGCCAGCAGCTTGGATCAGCGGGGGGAAGGAGAGACCCAGTACTTC. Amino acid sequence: CASSLDQRGEGETQYF.

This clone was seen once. The CDR3 is CASSLGDRINEKLFF. The CDR3 DNA sequence: TGTGCCAGCAGCTTGGGGGACAGGATTAATGAAAAACTGTTTTTT. The chain uses TRBV5-4 and TRBJ1-4, with 8 bases matching TRBD1. Germline CDR1 is SGHNT and CDR2 is YYREEE (reference sequence). The V segment lost 0 bases and the J segment 4 bases; nucleotides outside the gene matches: 2. The CDR3 runs to 15 residues.

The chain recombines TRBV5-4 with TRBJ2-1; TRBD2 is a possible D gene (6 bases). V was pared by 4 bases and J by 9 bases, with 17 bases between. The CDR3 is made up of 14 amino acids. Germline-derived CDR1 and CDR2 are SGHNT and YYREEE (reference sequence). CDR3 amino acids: CASSVLASASEQFF. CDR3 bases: TGTGCCAGCAGCGTACTAGCATCCGCCAGTGAGCAGTTCTTC.

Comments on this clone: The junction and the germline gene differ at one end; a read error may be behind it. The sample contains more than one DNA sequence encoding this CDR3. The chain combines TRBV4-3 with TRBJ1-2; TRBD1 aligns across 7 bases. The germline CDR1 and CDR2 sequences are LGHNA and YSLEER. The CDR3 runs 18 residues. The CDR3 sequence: CASSQEPHRIGGDYGYTF. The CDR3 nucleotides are TGCGCCAGCAGTCAAGAACCCCATCGTATAGGGGGCGACTATGGCTACACCTTC.

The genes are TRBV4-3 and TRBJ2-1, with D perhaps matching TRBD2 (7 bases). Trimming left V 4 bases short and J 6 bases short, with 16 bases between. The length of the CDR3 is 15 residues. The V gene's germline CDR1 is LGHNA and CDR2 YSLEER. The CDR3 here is CASSPKNREGNEQFF. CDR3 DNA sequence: TGCGCCAGCAGCCCAAAAAACAGGGAGGGCAATGAGCAGTTCTTC.

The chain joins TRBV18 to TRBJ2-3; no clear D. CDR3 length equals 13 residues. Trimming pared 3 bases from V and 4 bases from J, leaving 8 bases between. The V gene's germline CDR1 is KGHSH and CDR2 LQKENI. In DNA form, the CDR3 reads TGTGCCAGCTCACCCCGGGTGGCAGATACGCAGTATTTT. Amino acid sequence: CASSPRVADTQYF.

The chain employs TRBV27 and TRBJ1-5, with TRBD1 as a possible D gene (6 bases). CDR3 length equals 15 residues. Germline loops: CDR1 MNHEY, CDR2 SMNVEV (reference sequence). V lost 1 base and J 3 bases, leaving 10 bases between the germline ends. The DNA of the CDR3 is TGTGCCAGCAGTTTATTAGGGGGTCACAATCAGCCCCAGCATTTT. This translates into CASSLLGGHNQPQHF.

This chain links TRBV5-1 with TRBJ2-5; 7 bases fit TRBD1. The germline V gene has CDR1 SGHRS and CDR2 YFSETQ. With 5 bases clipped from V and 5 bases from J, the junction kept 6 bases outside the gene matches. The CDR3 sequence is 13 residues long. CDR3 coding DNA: TGCGCCAGCAGACCTCAGGGGGATGAGACCCAGTACTTC. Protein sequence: CASRPQGDETQYF.

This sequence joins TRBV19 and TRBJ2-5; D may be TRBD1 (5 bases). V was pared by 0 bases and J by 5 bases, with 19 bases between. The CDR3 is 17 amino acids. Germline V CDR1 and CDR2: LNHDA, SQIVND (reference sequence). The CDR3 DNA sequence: TGTGCCAGTAGTATAGATCAAGCCTGGGATGCAGGGGAGACCCAGTACTTC. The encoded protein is CASSIDQAWDAGETQYF.

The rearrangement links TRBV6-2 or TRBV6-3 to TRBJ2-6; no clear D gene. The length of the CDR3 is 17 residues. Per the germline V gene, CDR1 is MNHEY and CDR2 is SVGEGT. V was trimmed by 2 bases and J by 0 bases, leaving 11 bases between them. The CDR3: CASSYGQFLSGANVLTF. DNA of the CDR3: TGTGCCAGCAGTTACGGCCAGTTTCTCTCTGGGGCCAACGTCCTGACTTTC.

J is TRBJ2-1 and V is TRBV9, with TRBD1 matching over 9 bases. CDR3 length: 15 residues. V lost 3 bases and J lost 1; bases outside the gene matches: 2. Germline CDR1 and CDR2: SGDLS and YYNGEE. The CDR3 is CASSETGGSYNEQFF. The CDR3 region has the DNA TGTGCCAGCAGCGAGACAGGGGGGTCCTACAATGAGCAGTTCTTC.

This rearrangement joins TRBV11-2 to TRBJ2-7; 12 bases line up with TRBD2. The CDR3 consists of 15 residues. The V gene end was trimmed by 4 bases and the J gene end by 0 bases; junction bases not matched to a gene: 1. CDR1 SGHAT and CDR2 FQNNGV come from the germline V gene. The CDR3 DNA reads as TGTGCCAGCAGCTGGACTAGCGGGGCCTCCTACGAGCAGTACGTC. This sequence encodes CASSWTSGASYEQYV.

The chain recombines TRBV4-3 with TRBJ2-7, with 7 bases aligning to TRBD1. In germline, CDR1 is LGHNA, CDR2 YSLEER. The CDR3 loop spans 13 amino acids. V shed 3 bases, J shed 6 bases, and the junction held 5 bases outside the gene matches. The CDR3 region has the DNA TGCGCCAGCAGCCATTGGGACAGCGGCGAGCAGTACTTC. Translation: CASSHWDSGEQYF.

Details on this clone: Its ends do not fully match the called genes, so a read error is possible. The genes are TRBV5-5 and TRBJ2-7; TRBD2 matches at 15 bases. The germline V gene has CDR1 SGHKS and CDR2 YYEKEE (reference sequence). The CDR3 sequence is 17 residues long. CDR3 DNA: TGTGCCAGCAGGTTGGGACTAGCGGGGGGCGTCTCCTACGAGCAGTACTTC. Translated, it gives CASRLGLAGGVSYEQYF.

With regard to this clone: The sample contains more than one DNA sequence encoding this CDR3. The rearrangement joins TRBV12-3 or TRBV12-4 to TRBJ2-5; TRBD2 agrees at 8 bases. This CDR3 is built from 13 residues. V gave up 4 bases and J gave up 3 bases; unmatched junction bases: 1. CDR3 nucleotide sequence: TGTGCCAGCAGTTCGGGGGGGGAAGAGACCCAGTACTTC. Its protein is CASSSGGEETQYF.

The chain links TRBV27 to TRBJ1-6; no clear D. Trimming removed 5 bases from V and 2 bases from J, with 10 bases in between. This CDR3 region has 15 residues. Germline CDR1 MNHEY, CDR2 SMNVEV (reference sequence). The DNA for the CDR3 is TGTGCCAGCAGTCGGGTAGAGACCTATAATTCACCCCTCCACTTT. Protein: CASSRVETYNSPLHF.

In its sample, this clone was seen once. In DNA, the CDR3 is TGTGCCAGCAGTTACCCCGGGGGGGTCAGGGAGACCCAGTACTTC. It yields the protein CASSYPGGVRETQYF. The V call is TRBV6-6, the J call TRBJ2-5, with 8 positions matching TRBD2. CDR1 is MNHNY and CDR2 is SVGAGI in the germline V gene (reference sequence). This CDR3 has 15 amino acids. Germline trimming cut 2 bases from V and 5 bases from J; bases unmatched to any gene: 7.

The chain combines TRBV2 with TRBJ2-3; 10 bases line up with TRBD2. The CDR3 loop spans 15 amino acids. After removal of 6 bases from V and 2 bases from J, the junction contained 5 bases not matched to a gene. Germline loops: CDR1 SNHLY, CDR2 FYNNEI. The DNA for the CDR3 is TGTGCCAGCAGGAAACTAGCGGGGCCCACAGATACGCAGTATTTT. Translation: CASRKLAGPTDTQYF.

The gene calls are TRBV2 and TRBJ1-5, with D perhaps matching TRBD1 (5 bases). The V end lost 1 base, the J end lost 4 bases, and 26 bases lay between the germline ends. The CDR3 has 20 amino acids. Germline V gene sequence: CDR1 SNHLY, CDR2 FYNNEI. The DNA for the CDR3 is TGTGCCAGCAGTGAAGGGGCCTTGTGGGGGGACCAAGGGTGGAATCAGCCCCAGCATTTT. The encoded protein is CASSEGALWGDQGWNQPQHF.

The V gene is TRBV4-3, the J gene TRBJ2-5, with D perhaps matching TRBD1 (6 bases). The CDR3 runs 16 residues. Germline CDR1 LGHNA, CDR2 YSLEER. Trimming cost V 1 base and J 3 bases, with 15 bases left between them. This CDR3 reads CASSQGKGWTEETQYF. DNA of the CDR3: TGCGCCAGCAGCCAAGGGAAAGGTTGGACAGAAGAGACCCAGTACTTC.